This T cell receptor beta chain was captured by sequencing in a study of response to subunit inactivated influenza vaccine. Study results and caveats: A suggestion made by the authors is that each seasonal influenza vaccination recruits few new T cells.

The CDR3 is made up of 16 amino acids. The V gene's germline CDR1 is SGHRS and CDR2 YFSETQ. Losses at the gene ends were 4 bases for V and 2 bases for J; bases not matched to a gene: 3. MiXCR was run by TCRdb on the RT-PCR reads, yielding one entry per CDR3 protein. The sample holds approximately 530,000 distinct CDR3 sequences, less than 10% seen once. This clonotype appeared many times. Antigen: not known. This TCR derives from a man aged 50 to 69 who received an inactivated influenza vaccine. Material: PBMCs from blood, obtained roughly 24 months after vaccination. The chain employs TRBV5-1 and TRBJ2-5; TRBD2 agrees at 15 bases. The chain's CDR3 is CASSTGTSGGQETQYF. Here the CDR3 DNA reads TGCGCCAGCAGCACGGGGACTAGCGGGGGGCAAGAGACCCAGTACTTC.